Sequencing of this T cell receptor beta chain was carried out in a study of T cell repertoires in cytomegalovirus infection. TCRdb analysed the reads with MiXCR anew, one entry per CDR3 protein. Of 250,000 to 300,000 distinct CDR3 sequences listed, 20% to 30% are singletons. This clonotype appeared many times. The CDR3 length is 15 residues. Germline CDR1 SGHAT, CDR2 FQNNGV. The V gene end was trimmed by 5 bases and the J gene end by 3 bases; junction bases not matched to a gene: 3. V is TRBV11-2 and J is TRBJ2-1, with 11 positions matching TRBD2. This receptor was taken from a human donor in good health (CMV status not recorded). Some clones in this sample may be carry-over from other donors' samples. Sequencing input: PBMCs. CDR3 in DNA: TGTGCCAGCAGCACCCTAGCGGGAGGCTACAATGAGCAGTTCTTC. The encoded protein is CASSTLAGGYNEQFF.